The subject of this entry is one T cell receptor (beta chain). The data stem from a study of blood T cell repertoires in COVID-19. Study-wide background: Some COVID-19 samples were acute and others convalescent; all came from the United States, Italy and Spain.

Study members were between about 18 and 100 years old and lived in some 22 US regions. Researchers sorted participants into cohorts using their self-reported clinical history. Trimming stripped 5 bases from V and 4 bases from J, with 14 bases between. Per germline, CDR1 SEHNR and CDR2 FQNEAQ (reference sequence). The CDR3 covers 14 residues. Authors' processing steps: Amplification of reference gene primers was used by the study to estimate nucleated cell counts. Libraries were prepared by immunoSEQ multiplex PCR; TCRdb keeps only in-frame clonotypes and omits some of them. D and trimming were read from the DNA, whereas the V and J calls and clone size are those reported in that table. The table records 350,000 to 450,000 clones, 91% of them present only once.

This chain uses TRBV7-9 with TRBJ1-2; TRBD1 is a possible D gene (6 bases). The receptor was derived from a woman in her forties who had been exposed to COVID-19. Sequencing input: PBMCs or T cells enriched from blood (not recorded which). The DNA of the CDR3 is TGTGCCAGCAGCCCGCTAGGACAGCTCTATGGCTACACCTTC. Translation gives CASSPLGQLYGYTF.